What follows is one T cell receptor (beta chain) and its context. The data derive from a study of blood T cell repertoires in COVID-19. Recovered participants had two consecutive negative NP/OP PCR tests, healthcare professional clearance, or symptom resolution. Here immunoSEQ multiplex PCR was the method, and the copy in TCRdb shows in-frame clones only, minus some. The table lists 190,000 or so clones, about nine tenths of them singletons. Germline CDR1 LGHDT, CDR2 YNNKEL (reference sequence). Trimming took 3 bases from V and 8 from J; bases not matched to a gene: 7. This CDR3 has 15 amino acids. Specimen: PBMCs or T cells enriched from blood (not recorded which). V gene TRBV3-1 (or the pseudogene TRBV3-2) combines with J gene TRBJ2-1; TRBD2 aligns across 10 bases. The receptor was derived from a woman in her twenties or thirties who had recovered from COVID-19. The CDR3 region has the DNA TGTGCCAGCAGCCAGACACTAGCGGGACTCTATGAGCAGTTCTTC. It yields the protein CASSQTLAGLYEQFF.